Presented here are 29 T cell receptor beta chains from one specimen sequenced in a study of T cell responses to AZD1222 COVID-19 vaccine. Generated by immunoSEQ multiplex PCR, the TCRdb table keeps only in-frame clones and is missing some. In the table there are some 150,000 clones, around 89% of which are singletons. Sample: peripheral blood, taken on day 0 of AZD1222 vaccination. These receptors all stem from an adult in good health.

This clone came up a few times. CDR3 amino acids: CASSLRSGTGEGKGYTF. CDR3 sequence (DNA): TGTGCCAGCAGCTTACGCTCCGGGACAGGGGAGGGGAAAGGCTACACCTTC. The rearrangement uses TRBV9 and TRBJ1-2, with 10 bases that match TRBD1. The CDR3 length is 17 residues. V lost 4 bases, J lost 8 bases, and 17 bases stayed unmatched. CDR1 and CDR2 from the germline V gene are SGDLS and YYNGEE.

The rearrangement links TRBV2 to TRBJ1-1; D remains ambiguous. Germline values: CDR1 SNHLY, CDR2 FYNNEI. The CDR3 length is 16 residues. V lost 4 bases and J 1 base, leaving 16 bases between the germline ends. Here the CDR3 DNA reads TGTGCCAGCAGTGGTTGGGGTCAGTTTGGGAACACTGAAGCTTTCTTT. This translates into CASSGWGQFGNTEAFF.

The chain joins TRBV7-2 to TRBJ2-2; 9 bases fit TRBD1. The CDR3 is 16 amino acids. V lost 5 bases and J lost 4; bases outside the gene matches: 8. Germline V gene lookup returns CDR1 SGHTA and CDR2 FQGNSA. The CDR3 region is CASSDSGQGVTGELFF. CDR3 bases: TGTGCCAGCAGCGATTCGGGACAGGGTGTCACCGGGGAGCTGTTTTTT.

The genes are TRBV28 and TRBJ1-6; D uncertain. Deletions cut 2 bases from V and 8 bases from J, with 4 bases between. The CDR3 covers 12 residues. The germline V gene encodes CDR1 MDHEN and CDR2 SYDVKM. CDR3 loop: CASSLMYSPLHF. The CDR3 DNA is TGTGCCAGCAGTTTAATGTATTCACCCCTCCACTTT.

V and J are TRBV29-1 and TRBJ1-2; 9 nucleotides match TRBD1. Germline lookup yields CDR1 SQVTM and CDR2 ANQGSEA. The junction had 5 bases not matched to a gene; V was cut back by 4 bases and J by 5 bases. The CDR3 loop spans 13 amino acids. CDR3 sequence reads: CSVGGQGGYGYTF. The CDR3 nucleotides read TGCAGCGTTGGGGGACAGGGCGGATATGGCTACACCTTC.

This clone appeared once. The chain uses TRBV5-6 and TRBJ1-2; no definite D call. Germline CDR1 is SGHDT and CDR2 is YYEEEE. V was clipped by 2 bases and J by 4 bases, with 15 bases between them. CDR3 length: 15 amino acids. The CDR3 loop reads CASSFWTGSGYGYTF. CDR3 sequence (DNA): TGTGCCAGCAGCTTTTGGACCGGCTCCGGCTATGGCTACACCTTC.

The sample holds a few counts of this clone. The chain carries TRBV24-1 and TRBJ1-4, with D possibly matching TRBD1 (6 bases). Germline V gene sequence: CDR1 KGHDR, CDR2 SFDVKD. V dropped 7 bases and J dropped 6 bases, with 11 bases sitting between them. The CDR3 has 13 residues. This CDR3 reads CATRGQIDEKLFF. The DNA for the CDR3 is TGTGCCACCAGAGGACAGATTGATGAAAAACTGTTTTTT.

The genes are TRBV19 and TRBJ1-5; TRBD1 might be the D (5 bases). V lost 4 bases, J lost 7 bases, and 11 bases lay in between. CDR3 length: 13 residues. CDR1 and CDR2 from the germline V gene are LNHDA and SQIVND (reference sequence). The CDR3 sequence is CASSTSQVQPQHF. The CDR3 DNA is TGTGCCAGTAGTACTTCACAGGTCCAGCCCCAGCATTTT.

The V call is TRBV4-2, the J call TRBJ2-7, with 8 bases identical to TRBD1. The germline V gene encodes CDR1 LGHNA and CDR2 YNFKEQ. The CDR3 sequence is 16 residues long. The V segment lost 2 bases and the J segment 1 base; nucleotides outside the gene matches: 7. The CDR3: CASSQYTGGASYEQYF. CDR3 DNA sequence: TGTGCCAGCAGCCAATACACAGGGGGTGCATCCTACGAGCAGTACTTC.

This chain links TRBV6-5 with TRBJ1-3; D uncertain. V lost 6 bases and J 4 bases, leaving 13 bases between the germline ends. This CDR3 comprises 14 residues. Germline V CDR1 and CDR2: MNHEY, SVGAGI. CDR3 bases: TGTGCCAGCAGCCGGGTCCTGGGAGGAAACACCATATATTTT. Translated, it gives CASSRVLGGNTIYF.

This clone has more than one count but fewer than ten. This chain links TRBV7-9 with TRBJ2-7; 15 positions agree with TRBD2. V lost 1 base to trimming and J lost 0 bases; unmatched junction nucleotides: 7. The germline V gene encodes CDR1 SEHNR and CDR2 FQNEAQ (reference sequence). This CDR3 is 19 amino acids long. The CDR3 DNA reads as TGTGCCAGCAGCTTAGTTCCGGGACTAGCGGGGGGAAGCTCCTACGAGCAGTACTTC. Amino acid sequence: CASSLVPGLAGGSSYEQYF.

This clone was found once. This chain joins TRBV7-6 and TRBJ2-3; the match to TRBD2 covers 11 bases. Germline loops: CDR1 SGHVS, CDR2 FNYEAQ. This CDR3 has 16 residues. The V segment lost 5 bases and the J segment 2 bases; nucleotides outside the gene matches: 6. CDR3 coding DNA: TGTGCCAGCAGCGACGGACTAGCGGGCTACACAGATACGCAGTATTTT. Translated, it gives CASSDGLAGYTDTQYF.

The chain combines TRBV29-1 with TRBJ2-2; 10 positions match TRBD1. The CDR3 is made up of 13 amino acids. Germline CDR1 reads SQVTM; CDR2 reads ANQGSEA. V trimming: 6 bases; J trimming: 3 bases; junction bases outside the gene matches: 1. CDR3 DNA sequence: TGCAGCGTGACAGGGGGCGACACCGGGGAGCTGTTTTTT. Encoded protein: CSVTGGDTGELFF.

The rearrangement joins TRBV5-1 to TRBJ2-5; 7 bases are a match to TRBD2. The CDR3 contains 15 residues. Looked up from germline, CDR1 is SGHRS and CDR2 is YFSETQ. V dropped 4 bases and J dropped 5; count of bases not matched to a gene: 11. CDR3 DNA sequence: TGCGCCAGCAGCCCTCTCCGGGGGGACCGGGAGACCCAGTACTTC. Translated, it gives CASSPLRGDRETQYF.

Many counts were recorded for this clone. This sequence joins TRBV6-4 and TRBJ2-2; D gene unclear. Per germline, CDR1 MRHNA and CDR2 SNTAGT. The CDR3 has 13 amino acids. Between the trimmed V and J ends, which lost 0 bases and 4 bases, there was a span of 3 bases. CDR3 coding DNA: TGTGCCAGCAGTGACTCAACCACCGGGGAGCTGTTTTTT. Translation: CASSDSTTGELFF.

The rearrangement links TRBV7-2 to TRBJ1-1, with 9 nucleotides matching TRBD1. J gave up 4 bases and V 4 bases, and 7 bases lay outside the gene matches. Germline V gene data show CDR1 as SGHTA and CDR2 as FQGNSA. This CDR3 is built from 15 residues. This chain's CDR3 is CASSYWDRAGTEAFF. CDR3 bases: TGTGCCAGCAGCTACTGGGACAGGGCGGGCACTGAAGCTTTCTTT.

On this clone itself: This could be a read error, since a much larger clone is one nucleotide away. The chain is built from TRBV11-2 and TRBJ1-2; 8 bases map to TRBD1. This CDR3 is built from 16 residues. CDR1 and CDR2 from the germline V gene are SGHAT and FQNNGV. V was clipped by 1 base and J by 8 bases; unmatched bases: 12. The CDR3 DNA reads TGTGCCAGCAGCTTAGTATGGGACAGGAGGAGCGAGGGCTACACCTTC. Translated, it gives CASSLVWDRRSEGYTF.

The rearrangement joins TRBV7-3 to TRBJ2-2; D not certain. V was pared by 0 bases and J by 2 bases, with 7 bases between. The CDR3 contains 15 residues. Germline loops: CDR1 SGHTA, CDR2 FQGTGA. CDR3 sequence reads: CASSLTTDNTGELFF. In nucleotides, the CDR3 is TGTGCCAGCAGCTTAACGACGGATAACACCGGGGAGCTGTTTTTT.

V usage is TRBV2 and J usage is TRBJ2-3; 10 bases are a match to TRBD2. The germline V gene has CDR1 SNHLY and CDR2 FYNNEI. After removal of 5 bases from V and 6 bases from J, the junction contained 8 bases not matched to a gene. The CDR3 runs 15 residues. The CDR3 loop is CASSPQAGGWDTQYF. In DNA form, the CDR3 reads TGTGCCAGCAGTCCTCAAGCGGGGGGGTGGGATACGCAGTATTTT.

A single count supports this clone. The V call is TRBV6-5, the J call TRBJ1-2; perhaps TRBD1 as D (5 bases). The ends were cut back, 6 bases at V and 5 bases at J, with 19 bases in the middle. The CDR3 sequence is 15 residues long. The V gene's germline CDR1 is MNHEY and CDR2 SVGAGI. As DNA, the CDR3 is TGTGCCAGCAGGCACCAGGGAGGGGTCCCTTATGGCTACACCTTC. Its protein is CASRHQGGVPYGYTF.

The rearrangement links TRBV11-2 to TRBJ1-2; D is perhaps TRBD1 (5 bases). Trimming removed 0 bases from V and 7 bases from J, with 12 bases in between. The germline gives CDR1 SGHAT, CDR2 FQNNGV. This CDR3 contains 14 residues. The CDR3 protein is CASSLEQGTIGYTF. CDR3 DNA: TGTGCCAGCAGCTTAGAGCAGGGCACTATTGGCTACACCTTC.

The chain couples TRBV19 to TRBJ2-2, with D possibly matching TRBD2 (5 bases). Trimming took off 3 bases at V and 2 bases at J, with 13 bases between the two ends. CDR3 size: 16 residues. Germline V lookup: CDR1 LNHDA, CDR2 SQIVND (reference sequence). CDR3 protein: CASSMRTGFNTGELFF. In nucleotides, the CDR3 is TGTGCCAGTAGTATGAGGACGGGATTCAACACCGGGGAGCTGTTTTTT.

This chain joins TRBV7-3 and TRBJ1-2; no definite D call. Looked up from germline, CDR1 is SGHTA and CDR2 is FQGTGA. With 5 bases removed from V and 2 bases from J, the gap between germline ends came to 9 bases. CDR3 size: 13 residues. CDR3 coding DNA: TGTGCCAGCAGCCCCACTAAAAACTATGGCTACACCTTC. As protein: CASSPTKNYGYTF.

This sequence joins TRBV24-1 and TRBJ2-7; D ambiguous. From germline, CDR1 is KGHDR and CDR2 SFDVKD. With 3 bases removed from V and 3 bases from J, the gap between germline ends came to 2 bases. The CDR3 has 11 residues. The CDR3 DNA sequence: TGTGCCACCAGTGATATCTACGAGCAGTACTTC. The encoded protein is CATSDIYEQYF.

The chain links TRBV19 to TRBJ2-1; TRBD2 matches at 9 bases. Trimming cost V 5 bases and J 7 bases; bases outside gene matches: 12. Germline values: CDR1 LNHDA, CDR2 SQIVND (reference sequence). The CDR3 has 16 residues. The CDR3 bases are TGTGCCAGTAGTTCCCGCGGGGGGGCGGGTAAAAATGAGCAGTTCTTC. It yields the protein CASSSRGGAGKNEQFF.

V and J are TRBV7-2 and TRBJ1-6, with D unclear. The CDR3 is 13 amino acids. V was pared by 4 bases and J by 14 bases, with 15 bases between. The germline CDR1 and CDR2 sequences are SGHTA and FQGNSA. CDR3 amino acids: CASSSAGVASLHF. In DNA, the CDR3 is TGTGCCAGCAGCTCAGCCGGGGTCGCGTCCCTCCACTTT.

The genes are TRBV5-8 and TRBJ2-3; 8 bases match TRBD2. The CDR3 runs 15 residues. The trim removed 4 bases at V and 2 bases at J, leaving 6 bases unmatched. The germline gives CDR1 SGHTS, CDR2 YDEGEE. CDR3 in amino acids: CASSDPRGVTDTQYF. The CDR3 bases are TGTGCCAGCAGCGACCCGCGGGGGGTCACAGATACGCAGTATTTT.

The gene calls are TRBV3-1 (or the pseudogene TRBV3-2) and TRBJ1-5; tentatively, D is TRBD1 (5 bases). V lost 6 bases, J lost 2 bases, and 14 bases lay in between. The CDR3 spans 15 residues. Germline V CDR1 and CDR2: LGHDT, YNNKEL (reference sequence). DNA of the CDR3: TGTGCCAGCAGTCATAAATTGGGGGGCAATCAGCCCCAGCATTTT. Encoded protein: CASSHKLGGNQPQHF.

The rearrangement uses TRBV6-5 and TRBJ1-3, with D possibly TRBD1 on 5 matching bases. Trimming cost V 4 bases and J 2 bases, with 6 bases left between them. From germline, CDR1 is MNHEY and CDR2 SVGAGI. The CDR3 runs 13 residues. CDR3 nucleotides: TGTGCCAGCAGTTGGGGCGCTGGAAACACCATATATTTT. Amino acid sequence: CASSWGAGNTIYF.